These T cell receptor beta chains were read from a single sample in a study of cytotoxic CD8 clonotypes in ibrutinib-treated CLL. Generated by immunoSEQ multiplex PCR, the TCRdb table keeps only in-frame clones and is missing some. The table shows more than 8,000 clones, with over 60% occurring only once. The sequencing used PBMCs, collected before ibrutinib treatment. Receptors originate from a human donor with chronic lymphocytic leukemia. CDR3s include the opening cysteine and the closing phenylalanine or tryptophan. A D gene is named only where the DNA matches it firmly. Not every row has a clone size; where given, it reads once, few, many or a size class.

CARSQGVGSSYEQYF,TGTGCCAGAAGCCAGGGGGTTGGAAGCTCCTACGAGCAGTACTTC,-,TRBJ2-7,TRBV7-5,-
CASARQGHSNEKLFF,TGTGCCAGCGCCAGACAGGGCCACTCTAATGAAAAACTGTTTTTT,TRBD1,TRBJ1-4,TRBV27,-
CASSLPFRFSNQPQHF,TGTGCCAGCAGCTTACCTTTCCGGTTTAGCAATCAGCCCCAGCATTTT,-,TRBJ1-5,TRBV11-2,-
CASRRDGSNTEAFF,TGTGCCAGCAGGAGGGACGGATCGAACACTGAAGCTTTCTTT,-,TRBJ1-1,TRBV2,-
CASSVDMNTEAFF,TGTGCCAGCAGTGTCGACATGAACACTGAAGCTTTCTTT,-,TRBJ1-1,TRBV6-1,-
CASSPPSGQETQYF,TGTGCCAGCTCACCACCTTCCGGCCAAGAGACCCAGTACTTC,-,TRBJ2-5,TRBV18,-
CASSLGSGYDTEAFF,TGTGCCAGCAGCTTAGGGTCTGGGTATGACACTGAAGCTTTCTTT,-,TRBJ1-1,TRBV11-1,-
CASSFLYQNIQYF,TGTGCCAGCAGCTTTCTTTACCAAAACATTCAGTACTTC,-,TRBJ2-4,TRBV11-2,-
CASSLTGGGYTF,TGTGCCAGCAGTTTAACAGGGGGTGGCTACACCTTC,TRBD1,TRBJ1-2,TRBV6-5,-
CASSLKTSGSLLEQYF,TGTGCCAGCAGCCTAAAAACTAGCGGGAGTCTCCTCGAGCAGTACTTC,TRBD2,TRBJ2-7,TRBV7-8,once
CASRTYTSVSSYEQYF,TGTGCCAGCAGGACCTACACTAGCGTTAGCTCCTACGAGCAGTACTTC,TRBD2,TRBJ2-7,TRBV27,-
CASAPSGGPIYGELFF,TGTGCCAGCGCCCCCAGCGGGGGCCCGATCTACGGGGAGCTGTTTTTT,TRBD2,TRBJ2-2,TRBV5-4,-
CASSQGGGGPSDYEQYF,TGCGCCAGCAGCCAAGGGGGGGGAGGGCCCTCAGACTACGAGCAGTACTTC,TRBD2,TRBJ2-7,TRBV4-1,-
CSVRALSSGANVLTF,TGCAGCGTCAGGGCTCTATCCTCTGGGGCCAACGTCCTGACTTTC,-,TRBJ2-6,TRBV29-1,few
CASSLGSGGRTDTQYF,TGTGCTAGCAGCTTAGGTAGCGGGGGACGCACAGATACGCAGTATTTT,TRBD2,TRBJ2-3,TRBV7-7,-
CATEYYEQYF,TGTGCCACCGAGTACTACGAGCAGTACTTC,-,TRBJ2-7,TRBV6-1,few
CASSFATVSGNTIYF,TGTGCCAGCAGTTTTGCGACAGTCTCTGGAAACACCATATATTTT,-,TRBJ1-3,TRBV6-6,-
CASSSTGRYGYTF,TGTGCCAGCAGTTCGACAGGGCGCTATGGCTACACCTTC,TRBD1,TRBJ1-2,TRBV6-6,-
CASSRIRTWGAQATNEKLFF,TGTGCCAGCAGCCGCATCCGGACCTGGGGGGCCCAGGCAACTAATGAAAAACTGTTTTTT,-,TRBJ1-4,TRBV21-1,few
CSVEATRKMDPYLAYGYTF,TGCAGCGTTGAAGCTACCAGGAAAATGGACCCCTATTTAGCCTATGGCTACACCTTC,-,TRBJ1-2,TRBV29-1,-
CASSAGTVEKLFF,TGTGCCAGCAGTGCCGGGACAGTTGAAAAACTGTTTTTT,TRBD1,TRBJ1-4,TRBV2,few
CASSLVGGFNEKLFF,TGCGCCAGCAGCTTGGTGGGGGGCTTTAATGAAAAACTGTTTTTT,-,TRBJ1-4,TRBV5-1,-
CASSRRTGDNSPLHF,TGTGCCAGCAGCCGTCGGACAGGAGATAATTCACCCCTCCACTTT,TRBD1,TRBJ1-6,TRBV7-2,-
CSVDRGVLEAFF,TGCAGCGTTGACAGGGGTGTCTTAGAAGCTTTCTTT,-,TRBJ1-1,TRBV29-1,once
CASSLLGGYTF,TGCGCCAGCAGCTTGCTCGGAGGCTACACCTTC,-,TRBJ1-2,TRBV5-1,-
CASSPGDSGIEKLFF,TGTGCCAGCAGCCCGGGGGACTCGGGAATTGAAAAACTGTTTTTT,-,TRBJ1-4,TRBV7-9,few
CASSRSQETQYF,TGTGCCAGCAGTCGGTCCCAAGAGACCCAGTACTTC,-,TRBJ2-5,TRBV6-6,-
CASSPTRTSGADTQYF,TGTGCCAGCAGCCCTACCCGGACTAGCGGTGCAGATACGCAGTATTTT,TRBD2,TRBJ2-3,TRBV7-9,-
CASGTAGVGVDTQYF,TGTGCCAGCGGAACAGCGGGAGTCGGAGTGGATACGCAGTATTTT,TRBD2,TRBJ2-3,TRBV5-6,few
CASSRGRIYGYTF,TGTGCCAGCAGCCGGGGAAGGATTTATGGCTACACCTTC,-,TRBJ1-2,TRBV5-4,-
CASSALAGDNEQFF,TGTGCCAGCAGCGCACTAGCGGGGGACAATGAGCAGTTCTTC,TRBD2,TRBJ2-1,TRBV6-5,-
CSVQTNTDTQYF,TGCAGCGTCCAGACTAACACAGATACGCAGTATTTT,-,TRBJ2-3,TRBV29-1,-
CASSLVFPPRGATDTQYF,TGTGCCAGCAGCTTAGTTTTTCCCCCCCGCGGGGCCACAGATACGCAGTATTTT,-,TRBJ2-3,TRBV7-2,-
CASSLQTGFGREKLFF,TGTGCCAGCAGCCTTCAAACAGGCTTTGGACGTGAAAAACTGTTTTTT,-,TRBJ1-4,TRBV14,-
CASRVGTSVLTSTDTQYF,TGTGCCAGCAGGGTAGGGACTAGCGTCCTCACTAGCACAGATACGCAGTATTTT,TRBD2,TRBJ2-3,TRBV5-4,-
CAWTGGGQETQYF,TGTGCCTGGACAGGGGGGGGCCAAGAGACCCAGTACTTC,-,TRBJ2-5,TRBV30,-
CASSGGTVQETQYF,TGTGCCAGCAGTGGGGGGACAGTTCAAGAGACCCAGTACTTC,TRBD1,TRBJ2-5,TRBV2,-
CASSSPGQGTDTQYF,TGCGCCAGCAGCAGCCCGGGACAGGGGACAGATACGCAGTATTTT,TRBD1,TRBJ2-3,TRBV5-1,-
CASRGLYTDTQYF,TGTGCCAGCAGAGGACTCTACACAGATACGCAGTATTTT,-,TRBJ2-3,TRBV11-1,-
CASSPTGTASYNEQFF,TGTGCCAGCAGCCCGACCGGGACAGCCTCCTACAATGAGCAGTTCTTC,TRBD1,TRBJ2-1,TRBV4-2,-
CASSLRTGTDNSPLHF,TGTGCCAGCAGCCTCCGAACCGGGACGGATAATTCACCCCTCCACTTT,-,TRBJ1-6,TRBV11-2,-
CASSRLAGGAGELFF,TGTGCCAGCAGCCGACTAGCGGGTGGCGCCGGGGAGCTGTTTTTT,TRBD2,TRBJ2-2,TRBV28,-
CASSFGQGAIYEQYF,TGTGCTAGCAGCTTCGGACAGGGGGCTATTTACGAGCAGTACTTC,TRBD1,TRBJ2-7,TRBV7-7,hyperexpanded
CASSVEGQFSEAFF,TGCGCCAGCAGTGTCGAGGGACAGTTTTCTGAAGCTTTCTTT,TRBD1,TRBJ1-1,TRBV10-2,-
CASSLAPNTGELFF,TGTGCCAGCAGCTTAGCACCGAACACCGGGGAGCTGTTTTTT,-,TRBJ2-2,TRBV7-2,few
CASSEQGPASEQYF,TGTGCCAGCAGTGAACAGGGACCAGCGAGCGAGCAGTACTTC,-,TRBJ2-7,TRBV2,few